Shown below are 28 T cell receptor beta chains from a single sample sequenced in a study of T cell repertoires in cytomegalovirus infection. TCRdb re-derived calls from the reads in MiXCR, one entry per CDR3 protein. The repertoire holds around 530,000 distinct CDR3 sequences, with about 15% as singletons. The sequenced material came from CD8+ T cells from PBMCs. These receptors came from a human donor in good health (CMV status not recorded). Some clones in this sample may be carry-over from other donors' samples.

This clonotype was picked up a small number of times. The chain is built from TRBV7-9 and TRBJ2-5; tentatively, D is TRBD1 (6 bases). V lost 6 bases to trimming and J lost 5 bases, with 22 bases between them. This CDR3 has 16 residues. CDR1 and CDR2 (germline): SEHNR, FQNEAQ (reference sequence). CDR3 sequence: CASSYNRASPRETQYF. The DNA for the CDR3 is TGTGCCAGCAGTTACAACAGGGCGTCTCCAAGGGAGACCCAGTACTTC. The full variable domain, rest sourced from reference TRBV7-9 and TRBJ2-5, is DTGVSQNPRHKITKRGQNVTFRCDPISEHNRLYWYRQTLGQGPEFLTYFQNEAQLEKSRLLSDRFSAERPKGSFSTLEIQRTEQGDSAMYLCASSYNRASPRETQYFGPGTRLLVL.

This clonotype was recorded at least ten times. The DNA of the CDR3 is TGTGCCAGCAGCTTAGCCCGACGGCCCATGAACACTGAAGCTTTCTTT. Residues: CASSLARRPMNTEAFF. This chain connects TRBV7-2 to TRBJ1-1; D uncertain. This CDR3 region has 16 residues. The germline CDR1 and CDR2 sequences are SGHTA and FQGNSA. Trimming pared 0 bases from V and 0 bases from J, leaving 11 bases between.

This clonotype was recorded at least ten times. This chain links TRBV6-2 or TRBV6-3 with TRBJ2-1; TRBD2 might be the D (6 bases). The CDR3 is made up of 16 amino acids. CDR1 and CDR2 from the germline V gene are MNHEY and SVGEGT. Trimming removed 0 bases from V and 6 bases from J, with 15 bases in between. The CDR3: CASSYSGTRSLNEQFF. Here the CDR3 DNA reads TGTGCCAGCAGTTACTCAGGGACTCGGAGTCTCAATGAGCAGTTCTTC.

This chain uses TRBV3-1 with TRBJ2-7, with 12 positions matching TRBD2. This CDR3 has 14 amino acids. The germline V gene has CDR1 LGHDT and CDR2 YNNKEL (reference sequence). V shed 6 bases, J shed 5 bases, and the junction held 5 bases outside the gene matches. The DNA for the CDR3 is TGTGCCAGCAGTCTAGCGGGAGGGGCGAACGAGCAGTACTTC. Amino acid sequence: CASSLAGGANEQYF.

This clonotype was counted many times. The rearrangement uses TRBV29-1 and TRBJ2-5, with 10 bases identical to TRBD2. Germline-derived CDR1 and CDR2 are SQVTM and ANQGSEA. The trim removed 4 bases at V and 5 bases at J, leaving 10 bases unmatched. The length of the CDR3 is 15 residues. The CDR3 reads CSVGSSGGVGETQYF. The CDR3 DNA sequence: TGCAGCGTTGGATCTAGCGGGGGAGTTGGGGAGACCCAGTACTTC.

Points on this clonotype: It may be a read error: a sequence one base away is much more abundant. The chain is built from TRBV10-3 and TRBJ2-4; 10 bases are a match to TRBD1. The CDR3 runs 13 residues. Germline V lookup: CDR1 ENHRY, CDR2 SYGVKD. In DNA, the CDR3 is TGTGCCACCGGACAGGGGGGATACGACATTCAGAACTTC. Translated, it gives CATGQGGYDIQNF.

This chain joins TRBV15 and TRBJ1-1, with D possibly TRBD1 on 5 matching bases. Per germline, CDR1 LNHNV and CDR2 YYDKDF (reference sequence). This CDR3 spans 13 amino acids. Trimming removed 5 bases at V and 10 bases at J, with 17 bases between. The CDR3 sequence is CATSQRRGDGAFF. The CDR3 nucleotides read TGTGCCACCAGCCAACGGAGGGGAGATGGAGCTTTCTTT.

This clonotype was recorded at least ten times. The rearrangement links TRBV7-2 to TRBJ1-1; D call uncertain. Germline values: CDR1 SGHTA, CDR2 FQGNSA. Trimming removed 6 bases at V and 8 bases at J, with 13 bases between. The CDR3 spans 12 residues. The chain's CDR3 is CASRTARVEAFF. The CDR3 nucleotides read TGTGCCAGCAGGACTGCCCGGGTCGAAGCTTTCTTT.

The J gene is TRBJ1-3, the V gene TRBV12-5; D may be TRBD1 (6 bases). This CDR3 is built from 15 residues. Germline V gene data show CDR1 as LGHNT and CDR2 as FRNRAP. The ends were cut back, 6 bases at V and 8 bases at J, with 20 bases in the middle. For the CDR3, the DNA is TGTGCTAGTGGCCCGATCCTCAGGGGTACCGACACCATATATTTT. Its translation is CASGPILRGTDTIYF.

This clonotype was picked up a small number of times. The chain uses TRBV15 and TRBJ1-6; D is undetermined. Trimming took 4 bases from V and 13 from J, leaving 14 bases between them. CDR3 length equals 13 residues. CDR1 LNHNV and CDR2 YYDKDF come from the germline V gene (reference sequence). The CDR3 loop is CATSNPDGVPLHF. In DNA form, the CDR3 reads TGTGCCACCAGCAACCCGGACGGAGTCCCCCTCCACTTT.

This clonotype showed up many times. This chain joins TRBV24-1 and TRBJ2-3; D not resolved. Germline V lookup: CDR1 KGHDR, CDR2 SFDVKD. Trimming stripped 6 bases from V and 3 bases from J, with 9 bases between. This CDR3 region has 13 residues. The CDR3 loop reads CATSLGGTDTQYF. As DNA, the CDR3 is TGTGCCACCAGTCTCGGCGGAACAGATACGCAGTATTTT.

This clonotype was detected many times. Here the CDR3 reads CASSSGGSTEAFF. CDR3 sequence (DNA): TGTGCCAGCAGCTCTGGAGGCAGCACTGAAGCTTTCTTT. The V call is TRBV7-6, the J call TRBJ1-1, with D unresolved. The V end was cut by 4 bases, the J end by 4 bases, with 10 bases between. Germline assignment: CDR1 SGHVS and CDR2 FNYEAQ. The CDR3 is 13 amino acids.

This clonotype was seen many times. The chain employs TRBV7-3 and TRBJ1-1; TRBD1 matches 8 bases. The CDR3 covers 14 residues. Germline V gene lookup returns CDR1 SGHTA and CDR2 FQGTGA. V gave up 3 bases and J gave up 2 bases; unmatched junction bases: 2. The CDR3 DNA reads as TGTGCCAGCAGCTTCAGGGGGCAAAACACTGAAGCTTTCTTT. Its protein is CASSFRGQNTEAFF.

This clonotype was seen more than once but under ten times. The rearrangement uses TRBV12-3 or TRBV12-4 and TRBJ2-1, with 12 positions matching TRBD2. The CDR3 is 18 amino acids. Trimming removed 6 bases from V and 4 bases from J; junction bases left unmatched: 13. The CDR3 is CASSSPLAGGPRYNEQFF. As DNA, the CDR3 is TGTGCCAGCAGCAGTCCTCTAGCGGGAGGGCCGCGGTACAATGAGCAGTTCTTC.

The gene calls are TRBV28 and TRBJ1-5; D is unresolved. The CDR3 contains 14 residues. Trimming took 6 bases from V and 0 from J, leaving 9 bases between them. Germline CDR1 MDHEN, CDR2 SYDVKM. For the CDR3, the DNA is TGTGCCAGCAGGGGAGTCTATAGCAATCAGCCCCAGCATTTT. Translating gives CASRGVYSNQPQHF.

The chain employs TRBV6-4 and TRBJ2-1, with 8 bases matching TRBD2. The CDR3 extends over 15 amino acids. The germline CDR1 and CDR2 sequences are MRHNA and SNTAGT. V gave up 5 bases and J gave up 5 bases; unmatched junction bases: 8. This CDR3 is CASSRLASRDNEQFF. The CDR3 DNA reads as TGTGCCAGCAGTCGACTAGCGTCACGCGACAATGAGCAGTTCTTC.

This clonotype was seen many times. The DNA is left out, because the CDR3 cannot be placed on it with certainty; the CDR3 is given as TCRdb lists it. The V gene is TRBV11-3, the J gene TRBJ1-1. The CDR3 sequence runs 13 residues, both termini included. Germline assignment: CDR1 SGHNT and CDR2 YENEEA. The CDR3 reads CASSLVFWQWAFF.

There are many counts of this clonotype. This sequence joins TRBV11-2 and TRBJ2-1, with a weak D call TRBD2 (7 bases). Germline lookup yields CDR1 SGHAT and CDR2 FQNNGV. The CDR3 spans 12 residues. In nucleotides, the CDR3 is TGTGCTTCGATGGGCGGGGGCCATGAGCAGTTCTTC. Translating gives CASMGGGHEQFF.

This clonotype was seen more than once but under ten times. The rearrangement uses TRBV5-4 and TRBJ1-3; 8 bases map to TRBD1. The CDR3 runs 14 residues. Unmatched junction bases numbered 5, after V lost 3 bases and J lost 6 bases. Germline V gene lookup returns CDR1 SGHNT and CDR2 YYREEE (reference sequence). CDR3 bases: TGTGCCAGCAGCTCGGACAGGGTCGAAAACACCATATATTTT. It codes for CASSSDRVENTIYF.

The rearrangement links TRBV9 to TRBJ1-1; D gene ambiguous. CDR3 length: 14 amino acids. V was cut by 0 bases and J by 6 bases, with 12 bases left in between. Germline V gene sequence: CDR1 SGDLS, CDR2 YYNGEE. This CDR3 reads CASSVGPGCPEAFF. For the CDR3, the DNA is TGTGCCAGCAGCGTAGGGCCCGGGTGCCCTGAAGCTTTCTTT.

This clonotype was counted a single time. CDR3 protein: CASSSRPGDTEAFF. CDR3 in DNA: TGTGCCAGTAGTTCCAGGCCGGGGGACACTGAAGCTTTCTTT. The chain is built from TRBV19 and TRBJ1-1; maybe TRBD1 (5 bases). V dropped 5 bases and J dropped 3 bases, with 13 bases sitting between them. The CDR3 covers 14 residues. Germline V gene lookup returns CDR1 LNHDA and CDR2 SQIVND (reference sequence).

The chain combines TRBV12-5 with TRBJ2-1, with 9 bases lining up with TRBD2. CDR3 length: 15 residues. J gave up 4 bases and V 4 bases, and 5 bases lay outside the gene matches. Per germline, CDR1 LGHNT and CDR2 FRNRAP. CDR3 sequence (DNA): TGTGCTAGTGGTTCGATAGCGGGGGCTTACAATGAGCAGTTCTTC. Protein sequence: CASGSIAGAYNEQFF.

This clonotype has only a few counts. The chain carries TRBV27 and TRBJ1-3; tentative D call: TRBD1 (6 bases). V was trimmed by 6 bases and J by 4 bases, leaving 13 bases between them. Germline CDR1 MNHEY, CDR2 SMNVEV (reference sequence). The CDR3 spans 14 residues. CDR3 protein: CASRSQGSGNTIYF. The DNA of the CDR3 is TGTGCCAGCAGGTCACAGGGATCGGGAAACACCATATATTTT.

The chain carries TRBV13 and TRBJ2-7; possibly TRBD2 for D (5 bases). V lost 5 bases and J 0 bases, leaving 17 bases between the germline ends. Germline CDR1 PRHDT, CDR2 FYEKMQ (reference sequence). The CDR3 extends over 16 amino acids. The CDR3 loop is CASSLARTENSYEQYF. CDR3 DNA sequence: TGTGCCAGCAGCCTAGCTAGGACGGAGAACTCCTACGAGCAGTACTTC. Full variable domain (rest looked up from reference TRBV13 and TRBJ2-7): AAGVIQSPRHLIKEKRETATLKCYPIPRHDTVYWYQQGPGQDPQFLISFYEKMQSDKGSIPDRFSAQQFSDYHSELNMSSLELGDSALYFCASSLARTENSYEQYFGPGTRLTVT.

This clonotype was counted a few times. This chain joins TRBV27 and TRBJ2-3; 10 nucleotides match TRBD2. Germline V gene lookup returns CDR1 MNHEY and CDR2 SMNVEV (reference sequence). V dropped 3 bases and J dropped 3; count of bases not matched to a gene: 6. The CDR3 runs to 16 residues. The CDR3 is CASSLSTSGVTDTQYF. In nucleotides, the CDR3 is TGTGCCAGCAGTTTGTCCACTAGCGGGGTGACAGATACGCAGTATTTT.

Ten or more counts support this clonotype. The V and J genes are TRBV4-1 and TRBJ2-7; D unresolved. The germline V and J ends were trimmed by 1 base and 6 bases, with 19 bases remaining between them. Germline CDR1 is MGHRA and CDR2 is YSYEKL. There are 16 residues in the CDR3. The CDR3 region is CASSQGLGRGSSEQYF. CDR3 nucleotides: TGCGCCAGCAGCCAAGGACTGGGAAGAGGATCGTCCGAGCAGTACTTC.

This clonotype has ten or more counts. The gene calls are TRBV7-6 and TRBJ2-2; the D gene is possibly TRBD1 (6 bases). The germline V and J ends were trimmed by 2 bases and 5 bases, with 15 bases remaining between them. The CDR3 has 16 residues. Germline V gene data show CDR1 as SGHVS and CDR2 as FNYEAQ. CDR3 sequence (DNA): TGTGCCAGCAGCTTATCGATGACAGGCTGGACCGGGGAGCTGTTTTTT. Its protein product is CASSLSMTGWTGELFF.

Concerning this clonotype itself: A much more abundant neighbour one base away suggests this may be a read error. J is TRBJ2-5 and V is TRBV4-1; either TRBD1 or TRBD2 may supply D (5 bases each). CDR3 size: 15 residues. Trimming took 1 base from V and 1 from J, leaving 10 bases between them. Germline CDR1 reads MGHRA; CDR2 reads YSYEKL. CDR3 sequence (DNA): TGCGCCAGCAGCCAAGCATTCGGGACCCAAGAGACCCAGTACTTC. Protein sequence: CASSQAFGTQETQYF.